This T cell receptor beta chain was found in a study of blood T cell repertoires in COVID-19. The length of the CDR3 is 15 residues. From germline, CDR1 is MNHEY and CDR2 SVGAGI. Trimming at V came to 5 bases and at J to 0 bases, leaving 7 bases not matched to a gene. The repertoire was sequenced with immunoSEQ multiplex PCR; TCRdb's copy has only in-frame clones and lacks some. The sample has about 120,000 clones, approximately 90% seen once. The chain is built from TRBV6-5 and TRBJ2-7; 7 bases fit TRBD1. The source of this sequence is a man in his forties with acute or convalescent COVID-19. Material for sequencing was peripheral blood. The CDR3 DNA is TGTGCCAGCAGTCCCGGGACAGCCAACTCCTACGAGCAGTACTTC. Encoded protein: CASSPGTANSYEQYF.